This T cell receptor (beta chain) was observed in a study of beta chain features in type 1 diabetes. Sorted populations were all over 98% pure. Study results and caveats: HLA influence on TCRB rearrangement stayed unresolved here.

Reverse transcription of all isolated RNA meant that expressed TCRB transcripts were sequenced. Repertoires were generated with immunoSEQ multiplex PCR, while TCRdb's copy carries only in-frame clones and drops some. The repertoire holds hundreds of thousands of clones, roughly 15% seen once, with more than 0.08% in the top ten. CDR3 length: 14 amino acids. Germline CDR1 ENHRY, CDR2 SYGVKD. V lost 5 bases and J lost 5, with 13 bases in between. About this clone: No antigen is known for it.

The origin of this receptor is a man aged 18 to 35 in good health. V gene TRBV10-3 combines with J gene TRBJ1-5, with D tentatively TRBD1 (5 bases). Material for sequencing was naive CD4+ T cells from blood. The CDR3 DNA follows: TGTGCCATCAGTAGCGGGGGGAACGATCAGCCCCAGCATTTT. Protein: CAISSGGNDQPQHF.